Shown below are 14 T cell receptor beta chains from a single sample sequenced in a study of blood T cell repertoires in COVID-19. TCRdb keeps only in-frame clones here, not all; method: immunoSEQ multiplex PCR. The repertoire includes about 50,000 clones, 84% of them detected once, and around a sixth sits in the top ten. Sequencing was performed on peripheral blood. The source is a man aged 70 or older with active COVID-19.

The chain uses TRBV11-2 and TRBJ2-7; a possible D gene is TRBD2 (5 bases). The germline gives CDR1 SGHAT, CDR2 FQNNGV. Trimming left V 5 bases short and J 0 bases short, with 14 bases between. The CDR3 is made up of 15 amino acids. The chain's CDR3 is CASSPPSRVSYEQYF. The CDR3 DNA reads as TGTGCCAGCAGCCCCCCGTCGAGGGTCTCCTACGAGCAGTACTTC.

This clone was found a few times. J is TRBJ2-4 and V is TRBV3-1 (or the pseudogene TRBV3-2), with D unclear. Trimming stripped 1 base from V and 4 bases from J, with 11 bases between. The CDR3 totals 15 residues. The germline gives CDR1 LGHDT, CDR2 YNNKEL (reference sequence). The CDR3 bases are TGTGCCAGCAGCCAAGGCAGTACACGAAAAAACATTCAGTACTTC. Translation gives CASSQGSTRKNIQYF.

This chain connects TRBV28 to TRBJ2-7, with a tentative D call TRBD1 (6 bases). Germline V lookup: CDR1 MDHEN, CDR2 SYDVKM. Trimming stripped 6 bases from V and 2 bases from J, with 11 bases between. This CDR3 has 13 residues. The CDR3 loop reads CASSTTGPYEQYF. The CDR3 DNA reads TGTGCCAGCAGCACGACAGGCCCCTACGAGCAGTACTTC.

In this sample, this clone turned up once. The rearrangement uses TRBV11-2 and TRBJ2-5, with TRBD2 as a possible D gene (6 bases). CDR3 length: 17 amino acids. V was shortened by 7 bases and J by 1 base, with 22 bases between the two germline ends. Germline-derived CDR1 and CDR2 are SGHAT and FQNNGV. Here the CDR3 DNA reads TGTGCCAGCAACCAAAGGGGAGGAGGAATACTCCAAGAGACCCAGTACTTC. Translating gives CASNQRGGGILQETQYF. The full variable domain, completed using reference TRBV11-2 and TRBJ2-5, is EAGVAQSPRYKIIEKRQSVAFWCNPISGHATLYWYQQILGQGPKLLIQFQNNGVVDDSQLPKDRFSAERLKGVDSTLKIQPAKLEDSAVYLCASNQRGGGILQETQYFGPGTRLLVL.

The chain has TRBV4-1 and TRBJ1-2, with D possibly matching TRBD1 (5 bases). V dropped 0 bases and J dropped 2 bases, with 13 bases sitting between them. The CDR3 runs 16 residues. Germline V gene lookup returns CDR1 MGHRA and CDR2 YSYEKL. The chain's CDR3 is CASSQDRRGLNYGYTF. As DNA, the CDR3 is TGCGCCAGCAGCCAAGATCGTCGGGGGTTGAACTATGGCTACACCTTC.

The chain employs TRBV7-9 and TRBJ1-2; 8 positions agree with TRBD1. Losses at the gene ends were 8 bases for V and 6 bases for J; bases not matched to a gene: 11. Looked up from germline, CDR1 is SEHNR and CDR2 is FQNEAQ (reference sequence). The CDR3 runs to 14 residues. CDR3 in amino acids: CASFKGQGANGYTF. CDR3 bases: TGTGCCAGCTTCAAAGGGCAGGGGGCGAATGGCTACACCTTC.

This clone came up once. J is TRBJ2-1 and V is TRBV14, with 12 positions matching TRBD2. The germline V gene encodes CDR1 SGHDN and CDR2 FVKESK. There are 15 residues in the CDR3. The J segment lost 9 bases and the V segment lost 7 bases, leaving 10 bases of the junction unmatched. The CDR3 DNA is TGTGCCAGCAACCTCAGGACTAGCGGGATTAGTGAGCAGTTCTTC. It specifies CASNLRTSGISEQFF.

V usage is TRBV6-2 or TRBV6-3 and J usage is TRBJ2-2; 7 positions agree with TRBD2. Germline assignment: CDR1 MNHEY and CDR2 SVGEGT. The CDR3 runs to 15 residues. The V gene end was trimmed by 6 bases and the J gene end by 5 bases; junction bases not matched to a gene: 9. Here the CDR3 DNA reads TGTGCCAGCAGCCCCGAGGGTAGCGGGACCGGGGAGCTGTTTTTT. Its protein product is CASSPEGSGTGELFF.

The J gene is TRBJ2-7, the V gene TRBV6-5, with D perhaps matching TRBD1 (7 bases). V was trimmed by 6 bases and J by 6 bases, leaving 12 bases between them. The length of the CDR3 is 12 residues. Per germline, CDR1 MNHEY and CDR2 SVGAGI. The CDR3 is CASSHRGGEQYF. In nucleotides, the CDR3 is TGTGCCAGCAGCCACAGGGGAGGCGAGCAGTACTTC.

The chain combines TRBV10-3 with TRBJ2-1, with 9 bases fitting TRBD1. The CDR3 totals 13 residues. V trimming: 10 bases; J trimming: 10 bases; junction bases outside the gene matches: 11. Germline-derived CDR1 and CDR2 are ENHRY and SYGVKD. DNA for the CDR3: TGTGCCACTATACTGGACAGGGGATACGAGCAGTTCTTC. This gives the protein CATILDRGYEQFF.

V and J are TRBV6-5 and TRBJ1-1; no definite D call. Germline V CDR1 and CDR2: MNHEY, SVGAGI. The CDR3 runs to 15 residues. The V and J ends lost 0 bases and 5 bases respectively, with 13 bases between them. DNA for the CDR3: TGTGCCAGCAGTTACTCGAATTCGGGGAGTACTGAAGCTTTCTTT. This gives the protein CASSYSNSGSTEAFF.

The chain couples TRBV18 to TRBJ1-1; D call uncertain. Trimming stripped 3 bases from V and 0 bases from J, with 11 bases between. Germline V gene sequence: CDR1 KGHSH, CDR2 LQKENI. CDR3 length equals 15 residues. CDR3 DNA sequence: TGTGCCAGCTCACCCTCGACTCCAATGAACACTGAAGCTTTCTTT. Amino acids: CASSPSTPMNTEAFF.

V is TRBV16 and J is TRBJ1-2, with D perhaps TRBD1 (6 bases). This CDR3 has 13 residues. V was cut by 4 bases and J by 2 bases, with 8 bases left in between. The germline V gene has CDR1 KGHSY and CDR2 FQNENV. The chain's CDR3 is CASSRTANYGYTF. For the CDR3, the DNA is TGTGCCAGCAGCCGGACAGCCAACTATGGCTACACCTTC. The full variable domain, its missing parts supplied by reference TRBV16 and TRBJ1-2, is GEEVAQTPKHLVRGEGQKAKLYCAPIKGHSYVFWYQQVLKNEFKFLISFQNENVFDETGMPKERFSAKCLPNSPCSLEIQATKLEDSAVYFCASSRTANYGYTFGSGTRLTVV.

The V and J genes are TRBV4-3 and TRBJ2-2; perhaps TRBD2 as D (7 bases). CDR1 LGHNA and CDR2 YSLEER come from the germline V gene. The CDR3 spans 18 residues. Trimming shortened V by 1 base and J by 5 bases, and 20 bases separated the two germline ends. Here the CDR3 reads CASSQGPGRGAFTGELFF. Written as DNA, the CDR3 is TGCGCCAGCAGCCAAGGCCCAGGTCGGGGGGCGTTTACCGGGGAGCTGTTTTTT.